Each of the 17 T cell receptor beta chains below was sequenced from the same sample in a study of cytomegalovirus exposure and HLA in healthy donors. It was with 60 Vbeta and 13 Jbeta primers that the PCR ran. Generated by immunoSEQ multiplex PCR, the TCRdb table keeps only in-frame clones and is missing some. The sample includes over 150,000 clones, roughly 77% of them seen just once. The sequencing sample was made of PBMCs. The receptor source for this set is a man in his fifties in good health and CMV-seropositive.

The chain is built from TRBV6-5 and TRBJ1-1, with no clear D. In germline, CDR1 is MNHEY, CDR2 SVGAGI. Trimming took 6 bases from V and 8 from J, leaving 10 bases between them. CDR3 length: 11 residues. In DNA form, the CDR3 reads TGTGCCAGCAGCCCCGGGAGAGAAGCTTTCTTT. Translating gives CASSPGREAFF.

The genes are TRBV5-6 and TRBJ2-7; D gene uncertain. Germline V gives CDR1 SGHDT, CDR2 YYEEEE. The length of the CDR3 is 15 residues. V lost 0 bases and J 0 bases, leaving 10 bases between the germline ends. The CDR3 DNA follows: TGTGCCAGCAGCTTGGAGGCAGGTTTCTCCTACGAGCAGTACTTC. Protein: CASSLEAGFSYEQYF.

This clone was observed a handful of times. This chain uses TRBV7-8 with TRBJ1-5, with 9 positions matching TRBD1. V shed 5 bases, J shed 4 bases, and the junction held 3 bases outside the gene matches. Germline CDR1 and CDR2: SGHVS and FQNEAQ. The CDR3 extends over 14 amino acids. The DNA of the CDR3 is TGTGCCAGCAGCCTTGGGACAGGGAATCAGCCCCAGCATTTT. This translates into CASSLGTGNQPQHF.

The rearrangement joins TRBV25-1 to TRBJ1-2; perhaps TRBD1 as D (6 bases). Germline V lookup: CDR1 MGHDK, CDR2 SYGVNS. Deletions cut 3 bases from V and 5 bases from J, with 10 bases between. CDR3 size: 13 residues. Here the CDR3 reads CASSEAGQYGYTF. DNA of the CDR3: TGTGCCAGCAGTGAGGCAGGACAGTATGGCTACACCTTC.

This chain uses TRBV7-8 with TRBJ2-7; D possibly corresponds to TRBD1 (6 bases). Germline CDR1 reads SGHVS; CDR2 reads FQNEAQ. CDR3 length: 13 residues. The V and J ends lost 6 bases and 5 bases respectively, with 14 bases between them. The CDR3 DNA reads as TGTGCCAGCAGTCCCGGGACAAAAAACGAGCAGTACTTC. It encodes CASSPGTKNEQYF. Based on the CDR3 plus reference TRBV7-8 and TRBJ2-7, the full variable domain is GAGVSQSPRYKVAKRGQDVALRCDPISGHVSLFWYQQALGQGPEFLTYFQNEAQLDKSGLPSDRFFAERPEGSVSTLKIQRTQQEDSAVYLCASSPGTKNEQYFGPGTRLTVT.

This clone came up once. CDR3 loop: CASSAGETQYF. CDR3 in DNA: TGCGCCAGCAGCGCAGGGGAGACCCAGTACTTC. V gene TRBV5-1 combines with J gene TRBJ2-5; perhaps TRBD1 as D (5 bases). Trimming took 4 bases from V and 5 from J, leaving 6 bases between them. This CDR3 is built from 11 residues. Germline lookup yields CDR1 SGHRS and CDR2 YFSETQ. Drawing the rest from reference TRBV5-1 and TRBJ2-5, the complete variable domain is KAGVTQTPRYLIKTRGQQVTLSCSPISGHRSVSWYQQTPGQGLQFLFEYFSETQRNKGNFPGRFSGRQFSNSRSEMNVSTLELGDSALYLCASSAGETQYFGPGTRLLVL.

This clone has just a few counts. The V gene is TRBV10-2, the J gene TRBJ2-7, with TRBD1 matching 9 bases. The germline gives CDR1 WSHSY, CDR2 SAAADI. V trimming: 4 bases; J trimming: 3 bases; junction bases outside the gene matches: 4. The CDR3 covers 14 residues. The CDR3 spells CASSGGTGLYEQYF. CDR3 DNA: TGCGCCAGCAGTGGGGGGACAGGGCTCTACGAGCAGTACTTC.

This clone was seen just once. The chain recombines TRBV7-9 with TRBJ2-1, with D possibly TRBD2 on 7 matching bases. The germline V and J ends were trimmed by 4 bases and 8 bases, with 18 bases remaining between them. The germline V gene has CDR1 SEHNR and CDR2 FQNEAQ (reference sequence). The CDR3 contains 15 residues. The CDR3 protein is CASSSVGGREDEQFF. The CDR3 region has the DNA TGTGCCAGCAGCTCAGTGGGGGGGCGTGAGGATGAGCAGTTCTTC.

V is TRBV2 and J is TRBJ2-7; 8 bases agree with TRBD2. The CDR3 is made up of 15 amino acids. The V gene's germline CDR1 is SNHLY and CDR2 FYNNEI. J gave up 3 bases and V 6 bases, and 10 bases lay outside the gene matches. Here the CDR3 DNA reads TGTGCCAGCAGAGAAAATAGCGGGGTAGTCTACGAGCAGTACTTC. Protein: CASRENSGVVYEQYF.

This chain links TRBV7-9 with TRBJ2-7; D is possibly TRBD2 (5 bases). The CDR3 sequence is 13 residues long. V lost 9 bases to trimming and J lost 5 bases, with 17 bases between them. Germline V CDR1 and CDR2: SEHNR, FQNEAQ (reference sequence). In DNA form, the CDR3 reads TGTGCCAGTTCCGTCATGGGAGTCGACGAGCAGTACTTC. Translating it yields CASSVMGVDEQYF.

The gene calls are TRBV7-8 and TRBJ2-7; 7 bases align to TRBD1. This CDR3 has 14 residues. Germline loops: CDR1 SGHVS, CDR2 FQNEAQ. V gave up 5 bases and J gave up 2 bases; unmatched junction bases: 6. The CDR3 DNA follows: TGTGCCAGCAGCCCCCGGGACAGTGCCTACGAGCAGTACTTC. Its protein is CASSPRDSAYEQYF.

This sequence joins TRBV5-6 and TRBJ1-5; TRBD1 might be the D (5 bases). V was shortened by 3 bases and J by 2 bases, with 15 bases between the two germline ends. The CDR3 is made up of 16 amino acids. CDR1 is SGHDT and CDR2 is YYEEEE in the germline V gene. This chain's CDR3 is CASSYNFRVGNQPQHF. In DNA, the CDR3 is TGTGCCAGCAGCTACAACTTCAGGGTGGGCAATCAGCCCCAGCATTTT.

This chain connects TRBV7-2 to TRBJ1-4, with a weak D call TRBD1 (6 bases). V was pared by 2 bases and J by 3 bases, with 10 bases between. The germline V gene encodes CDR1 SGHTA and CDR2 FQGNSA. The CDR3 sequence is 15 residues long. The CDR3 region is CASSLNRVPNEKLFF. The CDR3 nucleotides are TGTGCCAGCAGCTTAAACAGGGTCCCTAATGAAAAACTGTTTTTT.

The chain is built from TRBV6-1 and TRBJ1-1, with no clear D. This CDR3 is 14 amino acids long. Trimming shortened V by 2 bases and J by 4 bases, and 11 bases separated the two germline ends. Germline loops: CDR1 MNHNS, CDR2 SASEGT. CDR3: CASSENGWSTEAFF. CDR3 bases: TGTGCCAGCAGTGAAAATGGGTGGAGCACTGAAGCTTTCTTT.

V and J are TRBV7-2 and TRBJ2-7; TRBD2 matches 10 bases. Germline lookup yields CDR1 SGHTA and CDR2 FQGNSA. CDR3 length equals 16 residues. The trim removed 1 base at V and 4 bases at J, leaving 7 bases unmatched. CDR3 residues: CASSLVFEAGGYEQYF. The CDR3 nucleotides are TGTGCCAGCAGCTTAGTGTTTGAAGCGGGGGGGTACGAGCAGTACTTC.

V usage is TRBV4-2 and J usage is TRBJ2-2, with a tentative D call TRBD2 (5 bases). The CDR3 is 15 residues long. Germline V gene data show CDR1 as LGHNA and CDR2 as YNFKEQ. Trimming took 0 bases from V and 6 from J, leaving 11 bases between them. CDR3 DNA: TGTGCCAGCAGCCAAGAGGCCGTGAGGGCCGGGGAGCTGTTTTTT. It is translated as CASSQEAVRAGELFF.

The V gene is TRBV2, the J gene TRBJ2-7; TRBD1 agrees at 8 bases. The J segment lost 6 bases and the V segment lost 4 bases, leaving 5 bases of the junction unmatched. This CDR3 is built from 13 residues. Germline V gene sequence: CDR1 SNHLY, CDR2 FYNNEI. CDR3: CASSGQGIVEQYF. DNA of the CDR3: TGTGCCAGCAGTGGACAGGGGATCGTCGAGCAGTACTTC.